This T cell receptor beta chain was captured in a study of cytomegalovirus exposure and HLA in healthy donors. Study-level results: When a later analysis compared HLA-associated TCR beta chains with equally common others, the HLA-associated chains turned out to be more clonally expanded and to have lower generation probabilities. When presence/absence was analysed, sequencing depth was taken to be roughly uniform across donors. A later analysis reported that several of the most significant clusters appeared to be linked to common viral pathogens, among them Epstein-Barr virus.

In the case of this clone: The antigen is not known.

Primers for the PCR totalled 60 Vbeta and 13 Jbeta. Data came from immunoSEQ multiplex PCR; TCRdb stores just in-frame clones and leaves some out. The sample lists tens of thousands of clones, about 9.4% occurring once. Sequencing was performed on PBMCs. The TCR originated in a man aged 55 to 69 in good health and CMV-seropositive.

CDR3 amino acids: CASSSLAGAVEQFF. CDR3 nucleotides: TGTGCCAGCAGCTCACTAGCGGGAGCAGTTGAGCAGTTCTTC. The chain uses TRBV11-2 and TRBJ2-1, with 11 bases that match TRBD2. The CDR3 runs to 14 residues. The V gene end was trimmed by 4 bases and the J gene end by 9 bases; junction bases not matched to a gene: 5. Germline CDR1 reads SGHAT; CDR2 reads FQNNGV.